The entry that follows covers one T cell receptor beta chain sequence. The antigen is undetermined. The PCR had 60 Vbeta and 13 Jbeta primers. The table came from immunoSEQ multiplex PCR; TCRdb's copy has only in-frame clones and leaves some out. The table lists some 140,000 clones, roughly 80% of them singletons. The germline gives CDR1 LGHNA, CDR2 YSLEER. This CDR3 contains 14 residues. Trimming at V came to 2 bases and at J to 7 bases, leaving 2 bases not matched to a gene. The sample originates from a study of cytomegalovirus exposure and HLA in healthy donors. Study-level findings and limits: In a later analysis, a missense DCLRE1C variant was linked to TCR beta V- and J-gene trimming. Reportedly, a later analysis found an Asian-associated ancestry cluster had fewer N-insertions than the approximately 700-donor mean.

This clonotype was sampled from a man aged 18 to 35 in good health and CMV-seronegative. Sequencing was performed on PBMCs. The rearrangement uses TRBV4-3 and TRBJ2-1, with TRBD2 matching 10 bases. The CDR3 coding sequence is TGCGCCAGCAGCCAAACTAGCGGGGAAAATGAGCAGTTCTTC. It codes for CASSQTSGENEQFF.